These 5 T cell receptor beta chains share one sample of origin, sequenced in a study of blood T cell repertoires in COVID-19. Repertoires were generated with immunoSEQ multiplex PCR, while TCRdb's copy carries only in-frame clones and drops some. The sample holds 300,000 to 500,000 clones; 88% are singletons and the top ten take around 0.95%. The sequenced sample consisted of PBMCs or T cells enriched from blood (not recorded which). These receptors were taken from a woman younger than 45 with acute COVID-19.

V is TRBV29-1 and J is TRBJ1-1, with no clear D. The CDR3 covers 8 residues. Germline V gene lookup returns CDR1 SQVTM and CDR2 ANQGSEA. Trimming removed 7 bases at V and 6 bases at J, with 3 bases between. This CDR3 is CSAAEAFF. CDR3 DNA sequence: TGCAGCGCCGCTGAAGCTTTCTTT.

The J gene is TRBJ1-1, the V gene TRBV6-5; 8 bases are a match to TRBD1. The ends lost 7 bases at V and 5 bases at J; junction bases unmatched: 9. Per the germline V gene, CDR1 is MNHEY and CDR2 is SVGAGI. The CDR3 covers 14 residues. The CDR3 region has the DNA TGTGCCAGCATCCGGGGACAGGCTAGGACTGAAGCTTTCTTT. Translated, it gives CASIRGQARTEAFF.

This chain links TRBV2 with TRBJ1-5; TRBD1 matches 8 bases. Germline V CDR1 and CDR2: SNHLY, FYNNEI. V lost 6 bases and J lost 0; bases outside the gene matches: 7. CDR3 length: 16 residues. The CDR3 here is CASRVTTGGSNQPQHF. The CDR3 nucleotides are TGTGCCAGCAGAGTGACTACAGGGGGTAGCAATCAGCCCCAGCATTTT.

This sequence joins TRBV2 and TRBJ2-7; D may be TRBD2 (6 bases). Looked up from germline, CDR1 is SNHLY and CDR2 is FYNNEI. The length of the CDR3 is 14 residues. The V end was cut by 6 bases, the J end by 3 bases, with 15 bases between. The CDR3 coding sequence is TGTGCCAGCAGAAACGGGGGATCTGACTACGAGCAGTACTTC. Translating it yields CASRNGGSDYEQYF. The complete variable domain, with remaining parts taken from reference TRBV2 and TRBJ2-7, reads EPEVTQTPSHQVTQMGQEVILRCVPISNHLYFYWYRQILGQKVEFLVSFYNNEISEKSEIFDDQFSVERPDGSNFTLKIRSTKLEDSAMYFCASRNGGSDYEQYFGPGTRLTVT.

V and J are TRBV18 and TRBJ1-6; D uncertain. This CDR3 has 13 residues. CDR1 is KGHSH and CDR2 is LQKENI in the germline V gene. V was clipped by 6 bases and J by 9 bases, with 12 bases between them. For the CDR3, the DNA is TGTGCCAGCTCGGCCGACGGACTTTCACCCCTCCACTTT. It specifies CASSADGLSPLHF.